Listed below are T cell receptor beta chains from one sample, sequenced in a study of OX40 agonist ivuxolimab in advanced cancers. Produced via immunoSEQ multiplex PCR; TCRdb's table is partial and in-frame only. The repertoire holds some 50,000 clones, more than 75% seen once, with around 15% in the top ten. This sample comprised CD4+ or CD8+ T cells sorted from blood, obtained in a trial of the OX40 agonist ivuxolimab. The receptors derive from an adult with an advanced solid tumor such as melanoma, head and neck, liver or kidney cancer. CDR3s include the opening cysteine and the closing phenylalanine or tryptophan. D genes are given only for firm matches. Rows give clone size only sometimes, using once, few, many, or a class for an expanded clone.

v_call	d_call	clone_size	j_call	cdr3_aa	cdr3_nt
TRBV6-5	NA	NA	TRBJ2-1	CASSPYPPTYNEQFF	TGTGCCAGCAGTCCCTACCCTCCTACTTACAATGAGCAGTTCTTC
TRBV30	NA	NA	TRBJ2-1	CAWSSMGEQFF	TGTGCCTGGAGCAGTATGGGTGAGCAGTTCTTC
TRBV29-1	TRBD1	NA	TRBJ1-3	CSVGQGNTIYF	TGCAGCGTTGGACAGGGCAACACCATATATTTT
TRBV6-6	NA	NA	TRBJ1-5	CASGAVDQPQHF	TGTGCCAGCGGGGCGGTAGATCAGCCCCAGCATTTT
TRBV5-4	NA	NA	TRBJ2-6	CASSSISSGANVLTF	TGTGCCAGCAGCTCCATCAGCTCTGGGGCCAACGTCCTGACTTTC
TRBV2	NA	NA	TRBJ2-7	CAGRRGPSYEQYF	TGTGCCGGGCGCCGGGGACCCTCCTACGAGCAGTACTTC
TRBV6-5	TRBD1	few	TRBJ1-5	CASGTGNQPQHF	TGTGCCAGCGGGACAGGGAATCAGCCCCAGCATTTT
TRBV6-4	NA	few	TRBJ2-2	CASSATRSGELFF	TGTGCCAGCAGTGCGACACGTTCCGGGGAGCTGTTTTTT
TRBV7-3	NA	NA	TRBJ2-2	CASSLSGGNTGELFF	TGTGCCAGCAGCTTAAGTGGGGGGAACACCGGGGAGCTGTTTTTT
TRBV10-3	TRBD1	NA	TRBJ2-7	CAIERDRGMSEQYF	TGTGCCATCGAACGGGACAGGGGCATGAGCGAGCAGTACTTC
TRBV6-5	TRBD1	NA	TRBJ2-7	CASSPGQGAYEQYF	TGTGCCAGCAGTCCCGGACAGGGCGCCTACGAGCAGTACTTC
TRBV5-4	NA	few	TRBJ1-2	CASSLGQREGYTF	TGTGCCAGCAGCTTGGGACAGAGGGAGGGCTACACCTTC
TRBV28	NA	many	TRBJ2-1	CASSLRLSEQFF	TGTGCCAGCAGTCTCCGACTCTCCGAGCAGTTCTTC
TRBV4-2	NA	NA	TRBJ2-3	CASSPLGGPGGQYF	TGTGCCAGCAGCCCACTCGGGGGGCCGGGGGGTCAGTATTTT
TRBV28	TRBD2	NA	TRBJ2-1	CASTLRYSGRGEQFF	TGTGCCAGCACCTTAAGGTATAGCGGGAGGGGTGAGCAGTTCTTC
TRBV6-5	TRBD1	NA	TRBJ2-7	CASSYRAGGHEQYF	TGTGCCAGCAGTTACAGGGCAGGGGGACACGAGCAGTACTTC
TRBV5-1	TRBD1	NA	TRBJ1-3	CASSYPGTGSGNTIYF	TGCGCCAGCAGCTACCCCGGGACAGGGTCTGGAAACACCATATATTTT
TRBV4-1	TRBD1	NA	TRBJ1-5	CASSQDRRDRDSQPQHF	TGCGCCAGCAGCCAAGATCGTAGGGACAGGGATTCCCAGCCCCAGCATTTT
TRBV7-2	NA	NA	TRBJ2-7	CASSLGVGGGEQYF	TGTGCCAGCAGCTTAGGGGTGGGAGGGGGCGAGCAGTACTTC
TRBV27	TRBD2	NA	TRBJ2-2	CASSLASGVTGELFF	TGTGCCAGCAGTTTGGCTAGCGGGGTCACCGGGGAGCTGTTTTTT
TRBV18	NA	NA	TRBJ2-1	CASSPWGPEQFF	TGTGCCAGCTCACCATGGGGCCCTGAGCAGTTCTTC
TRBV19	TRBD1	NA	TRBJ2-1	CASSTLLTGGAWCEQFF	TGTGCCAGTAGTACTCTCCTGACAGGGGGCGCATGGTGTGAGCAGTTCTTC
TRBV18	TRBD1	NA	TRBJ1-1	CASSPTGSEAFF	TGTGCCAGCTCACCGACAGGGTCTGAAGCTTTCTTT
TRBV7-9	TRBD1	NA	TRBJ2-2	CASSSPRQGARTGELFF	TGTGCCAGCAGCTCCCCTAGGCAGGGGGCGCGAACCGGGGAGCTGTTTTTT
TRBV30	NA	NA	TRBJ1-6	CAWSPIGGSPLHF	TGTGCCTGGAGTCCCATAGGAGGTTCACCCCTCCACTTT
TRBV27	NA	once	TRBJ1-1	CASSAPGVGTEAFF	TGTGCCAGCAGTGCCCCAGGGGTGGGCACTGAAGCTTTCTTT
TRBV11-3	NA	NA	TRBJ2-2	CASSRGTNTGELFF	TGTGCCAGCAGCCGAGGAACGAACACCGGGGAGCTGTTTTTT
TRBV2	NA	NA	TRBJ2-7	CASVVARPYEQYF	TGTGCCAGCGTAGTAGCGCGACCCTACGAGCAGTACTTC
TRBV18	NA	NA	TRBJ2-2	CASSPPGQRSSGELFF	TGTGCCAGCTCACCACCGGGACAACGCAGCTCCGGGGAGCTGTTTTTT
TRBV28	TRBD2	NA	TRBJ2-1	CASSPRDYINNEQFF	TGTGCCAGCAGCCCCCGGGACTACATAAACAATGAGCAGTTCTTC
TRBV2	TRBD1	NA	TRBJ2-1	CARSTGGVRNEQFF	TGTGCCAGATCGACAGGGGGCGTCCGCAATGAGCAGTTCTTC
TRBV19	TRBD2	few	TRBJ2-5	CASSIGLAGPQYF	TGTGCCAGTAGTATTGGGCTAGCGGGACCCCAGTACTTC
TRBV7-8	NA	NA	TRBJ2-2	CASSLVSKGRGNTGELFF	TGTGCCAGCAGCTTAGTATCGAAGGGTCGAGGGAACACCGGGGAGCTGTTTTTT
TRBV5-4	TRBD2	NA	TRBJ2-3	CASSSGLAGADTQYF	TGTGCCAGCAGCTCAGGACTAGCGGGAGCAGATACGCAGTATTTT
TRBV28	TRBD1	NA	TRBJ2-3	CASSPRTGEGNTQYF	TGTGCCAGCAGTCCAAGGACAGGGGAAGGAAATACGCAGTATTTT
TRBV7-3	TRBD1	NA	TRBJ2-2	CASSPRTGGNTGELFF	TGTGCCAGCAGCCCCCGGACAGGGGGCAACACCGGGGAGCTGTTTTTT
TRBV2	TRBD2	NA	TRBJ2-1	CASSRPGLAGVFF	TGTGCCAGCAGTAGGCCGGGACTAGCGGGAGTGTTCTTC
TRBV7-8	NA	NA	TRBJ2-5	CASSPLGVRRETQYF	TGTGCCAGCAGCCCCTTGGGGGTTAGGCGCGAGACCCAGTACTTC
TRBV4-1	TRBD1	NA	TRBJ2-7	CASSQEWDSSYEQYF	TGCGCCAGCAGCCAAGAATGGGACAGTTCCTACGAGCAGTACTTC
TRBV14	NA	NA	TRBJ2-1	CASSQGTIQRTGNEQFF	TGTGCCAGCAGCCAAGGGACTATCCAAAGAACGGGGAATGAGCAGTTCTTC
TRBV28	NA	NA	TRBJ1-2	CASSNHGTIRYTF	TGTGCCAGCAGCAACCACGGGACGATTCGCTACACCTTC
TRBV5-1	TRBD1	NA	TRBJ2-1	CASSLHLTGTGGIF	TGCGCCAGCAGCTTGCACCTTACCGGGACAGGTGGGATCTTC
TRBV2	NA	NA	TRBJ2-4	CASNGGKGGGIQYF	TGTGCCAGCAATGGGGGAAAGGGAGGAGGAATTCAGTACTTC
TRBV28	NA	NA	TRBJ2-1	CASSRFLGYNEQFF	TGTGCCAGCAGTCGCTTCTTGGGGTACAATGAGCAGTTCTTC
TRBV25-1	TRBD1	once	TRBJ2-1	CASRQTGENEQFF	TGTGCCAGCAGGCAGACAGGGGAAAATGAGCAGTTCTTC
TRBV5-6	TRBD2	NA	TRBJ2-1	CASNLEGGRRKFF	TGTGCCAGCAACTTGGAGGGAGGGAGAAGGAAGTTCTTC
TRBV28	TRBD1	NA	TRBJ1-2	CASSPGGARRKSLYGYTF	TGTGCCAGCAGCCCAGGGGGCGCAAGAAGAAAATCCCTCTATGGCTACACCTTC
TRBV2	NA	NA	TRBJ1-5	CASGLSNQPQHF	TGTGCCAGCGGACTGAGCAATCAGCCCCAGCATTTT
TRBV28	NA	NA	TRBJ2-3	CASSPLGVGGTPWGTQYF	TGTGCCAGCAGTCCTCTTGGCGTGGGGGGAACCCCGTGGGGTACGCAGTATTTT
TRBV19	NA	NA	TRBJ1-4	CASSRNEEKLFF	TGTGCCAGTAGCAGAAACGAGGAAAAACTGTTTTTT
TRBV28	NA	NA	TRBJ1-1	CASRSGGGAASYTEAFF	TGTGCCAGCAGATCGGGGGGGGGCGCAGCTTCTTACACTGAAGCTTTCTTT
TRBV6-1	NA	NA	TRBJ2-1	CASSPQGTSYNEQFF	TGTGCCAGCAGTCCCCAGGGGACCTCCTACAATGAGCAGTTCTTC
TRBV7-9	NA	few	TRBJ1-1	CASSSTGGYNTEAFF	TGTGCCAGCAGTTCGACGGGGGGCTACAACACTGAAGCTTTCTTT